This T cell receptor beta chain was documented in a study of blood T cell repertoires in COVID-19. The length of the CDR3 is 15 residues. Germline V lookup: CDR1 MNHEY, CDR2 SVGEGT. With 0 bases removed from V and 4 bases from J, the gap between germline ends came to 12 bases. Clones were sequenced by immunoSEQ multiplex PCR, and TCRdb holds only the in-frame ones, with some missing. The sample includes hundreds of thousands of clones, about nine tenths of them seen just once. This chain connects TRBV6-2 or TRBV6-3 to TRBJ1-2; D remains ambiguous. The source of this sequence is a woman in her twenties or thirties with acute COVID-19. Specimen: PBMCs or T cells enriched from blood (not recorded which). The CDR3 is CASSYSGGSAYGYTF. The CDR3, as DNA: TGTGCCAGCAGTTACTCGGGAGGCTCAGCCTATGGCTACACCTTC.